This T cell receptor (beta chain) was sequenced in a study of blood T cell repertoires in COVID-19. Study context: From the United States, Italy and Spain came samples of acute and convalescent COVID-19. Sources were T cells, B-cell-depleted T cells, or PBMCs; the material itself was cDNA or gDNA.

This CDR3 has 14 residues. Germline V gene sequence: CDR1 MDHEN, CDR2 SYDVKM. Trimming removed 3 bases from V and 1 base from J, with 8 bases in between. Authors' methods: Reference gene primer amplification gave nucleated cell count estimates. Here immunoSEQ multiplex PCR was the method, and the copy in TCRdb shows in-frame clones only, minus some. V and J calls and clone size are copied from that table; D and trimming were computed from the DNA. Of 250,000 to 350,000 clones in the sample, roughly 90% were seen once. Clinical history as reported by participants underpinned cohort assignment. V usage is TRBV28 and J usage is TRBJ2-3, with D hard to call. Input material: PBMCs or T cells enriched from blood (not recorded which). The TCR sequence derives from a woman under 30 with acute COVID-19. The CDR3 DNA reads TGTGCCAGCAGTTTTGGGCAACGCACAGATACGCAGTATTTT. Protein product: CASSFGQRTDTQYF. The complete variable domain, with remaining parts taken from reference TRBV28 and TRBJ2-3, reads DVKVTQSSRYLVKRTGEKVFLECVQDMDHENMFWYRQDPGLGLRLIYFSYDVKMKEKGDIPEGYSVSREKKERFSLILESASTNQTSMYLCASSFGQRTDTQYFGPGTRLTVL.